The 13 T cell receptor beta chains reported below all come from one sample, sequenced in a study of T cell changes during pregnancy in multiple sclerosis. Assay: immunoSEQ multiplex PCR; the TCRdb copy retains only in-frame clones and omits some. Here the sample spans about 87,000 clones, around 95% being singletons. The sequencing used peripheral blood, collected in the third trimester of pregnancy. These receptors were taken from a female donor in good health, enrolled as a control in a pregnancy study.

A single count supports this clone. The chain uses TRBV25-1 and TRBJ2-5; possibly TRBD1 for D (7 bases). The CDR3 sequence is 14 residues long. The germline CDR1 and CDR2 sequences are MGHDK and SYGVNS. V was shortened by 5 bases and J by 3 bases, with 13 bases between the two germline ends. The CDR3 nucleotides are TGTGCCAGCAGTCTACAGGGGAGGAAAGAGACCCAGTACTTC. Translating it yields CASSLQGRKETQYF.

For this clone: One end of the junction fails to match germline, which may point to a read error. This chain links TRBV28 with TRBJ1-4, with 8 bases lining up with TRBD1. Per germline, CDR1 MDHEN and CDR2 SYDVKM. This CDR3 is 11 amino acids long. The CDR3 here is CASSSRTGKTF. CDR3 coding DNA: TGTGCCAGCAGTTCAAGGACAGGGAAGACATTT.

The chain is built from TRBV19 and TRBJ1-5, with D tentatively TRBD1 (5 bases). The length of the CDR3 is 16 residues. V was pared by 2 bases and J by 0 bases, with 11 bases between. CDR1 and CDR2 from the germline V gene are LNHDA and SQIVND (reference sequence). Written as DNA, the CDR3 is TGTGCCAGTAGTATACACGGGGGGGTTAGCAATCAGCCCCAGCATTTT. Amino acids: CASSIHGGVSNQPQHF.

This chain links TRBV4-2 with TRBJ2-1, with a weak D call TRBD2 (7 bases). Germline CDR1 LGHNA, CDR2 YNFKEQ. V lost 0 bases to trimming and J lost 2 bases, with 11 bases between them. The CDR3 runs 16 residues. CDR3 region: CASSQDTGGPYNEQFF. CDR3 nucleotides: TGTGCCAGCAGCCAAGATACGGGGGGCCCCTACAATGAGCAGTTCTTC.

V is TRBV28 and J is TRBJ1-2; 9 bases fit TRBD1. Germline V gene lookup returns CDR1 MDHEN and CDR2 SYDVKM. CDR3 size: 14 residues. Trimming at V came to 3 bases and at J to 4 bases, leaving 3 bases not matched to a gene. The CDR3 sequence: CASSFWGQGYGYTF. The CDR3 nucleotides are TGTGCCAGCAGTTTTTGGGGACAGGGCTATGGCTACACCTTC.

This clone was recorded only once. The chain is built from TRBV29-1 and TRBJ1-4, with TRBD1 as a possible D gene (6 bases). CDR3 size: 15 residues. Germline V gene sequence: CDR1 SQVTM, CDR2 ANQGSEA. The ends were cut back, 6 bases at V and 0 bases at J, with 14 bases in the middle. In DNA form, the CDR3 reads TGCAGCGTCTCGGCAGGGGTTGCAACTAATGAAAAACTGTTTTTT. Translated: CSVSAGVATNEKLFF.

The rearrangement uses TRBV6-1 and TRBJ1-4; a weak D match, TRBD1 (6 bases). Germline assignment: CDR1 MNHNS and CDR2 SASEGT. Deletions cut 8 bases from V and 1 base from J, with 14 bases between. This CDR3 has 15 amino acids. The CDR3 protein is CASCSFRGTNEKLFF. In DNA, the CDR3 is TGTGCCAGCTGCTCATTCAGGGGAACTAATGAAAAACTGTTTTTT.

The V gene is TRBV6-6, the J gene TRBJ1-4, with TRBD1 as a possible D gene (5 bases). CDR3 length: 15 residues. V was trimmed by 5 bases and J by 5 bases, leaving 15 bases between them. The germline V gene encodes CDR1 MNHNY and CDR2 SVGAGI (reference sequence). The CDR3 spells CASSPPGRGNEKLFF. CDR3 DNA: TGTGCCAGCAGTCCTCCGGGACGGGGGAATGAAAAACTGTTTTTT.

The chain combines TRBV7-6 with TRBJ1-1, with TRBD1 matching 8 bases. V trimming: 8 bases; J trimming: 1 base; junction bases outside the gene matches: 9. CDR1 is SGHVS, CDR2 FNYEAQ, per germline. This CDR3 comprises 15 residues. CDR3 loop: CASGQGAAGNTEAFF. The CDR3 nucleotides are TGTGCCAGCGGGCAGGGGGCCGCGGGGAACACTGAAGCTTTCTTT.

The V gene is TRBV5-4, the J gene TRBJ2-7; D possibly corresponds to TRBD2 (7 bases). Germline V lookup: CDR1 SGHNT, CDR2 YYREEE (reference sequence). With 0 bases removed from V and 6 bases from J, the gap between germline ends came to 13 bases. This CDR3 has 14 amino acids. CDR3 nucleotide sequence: TGTGCCAGCAGCTTGGGAGGGGGGGGGTTCGAGCAGTACTTC. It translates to CASSLGGGGFEQYF.

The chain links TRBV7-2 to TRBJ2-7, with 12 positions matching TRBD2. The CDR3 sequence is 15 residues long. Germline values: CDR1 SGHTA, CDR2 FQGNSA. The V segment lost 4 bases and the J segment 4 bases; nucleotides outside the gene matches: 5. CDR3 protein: CASSSPGTSGYEQYF. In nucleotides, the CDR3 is TGTGCCAGCAGCTCCCCCGGGACTAGCGGGTACGAGCAGTACTTC. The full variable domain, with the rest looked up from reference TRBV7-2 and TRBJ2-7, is GAGVSQSPSNKVTEKGKDVELRCDPISGHTALYWYRQSLGQGLEFLIYFQGNSAPDKSGLPSDRFSAERTGGSVSTLTIQRTQQEDSAVYLCASSSPGTSGYEQYFGPGTRLTVT.

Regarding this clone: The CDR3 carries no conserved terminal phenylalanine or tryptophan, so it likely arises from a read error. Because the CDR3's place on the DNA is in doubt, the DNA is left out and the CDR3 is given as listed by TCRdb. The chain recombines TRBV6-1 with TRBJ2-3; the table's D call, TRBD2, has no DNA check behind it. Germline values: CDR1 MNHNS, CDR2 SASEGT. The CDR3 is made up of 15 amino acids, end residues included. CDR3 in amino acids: CASSGIGEMTSGSHL.

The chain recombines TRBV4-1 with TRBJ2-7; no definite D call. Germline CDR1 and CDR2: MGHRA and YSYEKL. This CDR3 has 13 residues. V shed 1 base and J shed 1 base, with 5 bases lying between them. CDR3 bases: TGCGCCAGCAGCCAAGGTGCGTCCTACGAGCAGTACTTC. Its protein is CASSQGASYEQYF.